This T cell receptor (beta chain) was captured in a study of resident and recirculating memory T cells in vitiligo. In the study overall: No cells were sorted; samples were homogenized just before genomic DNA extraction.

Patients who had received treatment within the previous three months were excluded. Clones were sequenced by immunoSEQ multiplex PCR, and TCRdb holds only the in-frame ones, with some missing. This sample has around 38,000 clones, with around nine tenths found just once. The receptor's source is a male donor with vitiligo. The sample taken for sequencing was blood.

The CDR3 spells CSATISQGPEKLFF. CDR3 bases: TGCAGCGCGACCATTAGCCAGGGCCCTGAAAAACTGTTTTTT. The chain recombines TRBV29-1 with TRBJ1-4; maybe TRBD1 (5 bases). Germline values: CDR1 SQVTM, CDR2 ANQGSEA. V lost 7 bases to trimming and J lost 7 bases, with 19 bases between them. The CDR3 is 14 amino acids. Filled out from reference TRBV29-1 and TRBJ1-4, the complete variable domain reads SAVISQKPSRDICQRGTSLTIQCQVDSQVTMMFWYRQQPGQSLTLIATANQGSEATYESGFVIDKFPISRPNLTFSTLTVSNMSPEDSSIYLCSATISQGPEKLFFGSGTQLSVL.